The sequence of this T cell receptor (beta chain) was determined in a study of blood T cell repertoires in COVID-19. Study context: Sample material is recorded as cDNA or gDNA derived from T cells, B-cell-depleted T cells, or PBMCs.

Trimming removed 3 bases from V and 9 bases from J; junction bases left unmatched: 11. CDR3 length equals 15 residues. Germline CDR1 is MGHRA and CDR2 is YSYEKL. As originally analysed: Researchers report that nucleated cell counts were estimated from reference gene primer amplification. This table comes from immunoSEQ multiplex PCR, and its TCRdb copy is limited to in-frame clones, with some not included. The DNA was the basis for D and trimming; V, J and clone size are from that table. Counted here are over 200,000 clones, about 90% occurring once; the ten biggest clones make up under 2%. The receptor comes from a man aged 35-49 years with active or convalescent COVID-19. Sequencing was performed on peripheral blood. J is TRBJ2-1 and V is TRBV4-1; 7 bases map to TRBD1. For the CDR3, the DNA is TGCGCCAGCAGCCAGAGGACAGGCAGTCCCAGTGAGCAGTTCTTC. Its translation: CASSQRTGSPSEQFF.